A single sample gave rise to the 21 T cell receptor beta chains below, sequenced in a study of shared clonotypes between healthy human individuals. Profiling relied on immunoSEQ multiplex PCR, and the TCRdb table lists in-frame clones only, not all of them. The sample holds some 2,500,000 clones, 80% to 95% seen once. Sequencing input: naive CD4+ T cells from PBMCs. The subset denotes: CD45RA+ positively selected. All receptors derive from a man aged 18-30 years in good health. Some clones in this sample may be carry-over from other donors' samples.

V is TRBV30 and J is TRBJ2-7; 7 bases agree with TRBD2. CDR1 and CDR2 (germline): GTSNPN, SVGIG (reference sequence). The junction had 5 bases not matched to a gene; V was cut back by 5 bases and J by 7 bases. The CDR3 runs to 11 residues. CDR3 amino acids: CAWGRGGEQYF. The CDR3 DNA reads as TGTGCCTGGGGGAGGGGTGGGGAGCAGTACTTC.

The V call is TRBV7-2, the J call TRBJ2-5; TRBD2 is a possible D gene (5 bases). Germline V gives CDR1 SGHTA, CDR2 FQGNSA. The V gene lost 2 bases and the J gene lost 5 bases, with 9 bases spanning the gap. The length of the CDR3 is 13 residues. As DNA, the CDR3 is TGTGCCAGCAGCTTAAAGGGCGGGGAGACCCAGTACTTC. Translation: CASSLKGGETQYF.

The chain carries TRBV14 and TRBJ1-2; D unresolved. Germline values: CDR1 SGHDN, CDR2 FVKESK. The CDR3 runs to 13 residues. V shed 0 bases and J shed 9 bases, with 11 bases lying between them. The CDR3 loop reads CASSQDLRRSYTF. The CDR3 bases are TGTGCCAGCAGCCAAGATCTAAGGAGAAGCTACACCTTC.

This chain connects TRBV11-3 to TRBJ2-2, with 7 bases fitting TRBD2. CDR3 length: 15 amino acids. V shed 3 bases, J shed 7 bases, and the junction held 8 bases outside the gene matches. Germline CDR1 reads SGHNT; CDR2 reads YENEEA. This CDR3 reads CASSLESGTGGELFF. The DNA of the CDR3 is TGTGCCAGCAGCTTGGAGAGCGGGACTGGCGGGGAGCTGTTTTTT.

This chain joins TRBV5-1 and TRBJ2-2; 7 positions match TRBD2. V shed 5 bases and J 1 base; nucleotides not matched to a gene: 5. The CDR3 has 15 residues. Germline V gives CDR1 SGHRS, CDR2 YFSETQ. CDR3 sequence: CASSHREVNTGELFF. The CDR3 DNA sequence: TGCGCCAGCAGTCATCGGGAGGTGAACACCGGGGAGCTGTTTTTT.

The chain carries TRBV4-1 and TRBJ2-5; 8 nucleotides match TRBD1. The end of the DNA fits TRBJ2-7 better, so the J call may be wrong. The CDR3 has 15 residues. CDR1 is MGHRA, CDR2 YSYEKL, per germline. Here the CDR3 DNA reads TGCGCCAGCAGCCAAGTTCGGACAGGGACATACGAGCAGTACTTC. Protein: CASSQVRTGTYEQYF.

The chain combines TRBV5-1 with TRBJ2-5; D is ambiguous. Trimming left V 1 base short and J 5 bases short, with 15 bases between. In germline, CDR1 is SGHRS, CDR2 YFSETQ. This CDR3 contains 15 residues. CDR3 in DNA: TGCGCCAGCAGCTTGCCGGGCCGTAATCCGGAGACCCAGTACTTC. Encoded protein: CASSLPGRNPETQYF.

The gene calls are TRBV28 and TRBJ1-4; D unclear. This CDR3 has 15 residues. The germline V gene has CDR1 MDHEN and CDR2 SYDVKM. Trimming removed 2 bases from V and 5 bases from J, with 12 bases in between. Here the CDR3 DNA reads TGTGCCAGCAGTTTAGTTGGCAGCCAAAATGAAAAACTGTTTTTT. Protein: CASSLVGSQNEKLFF.

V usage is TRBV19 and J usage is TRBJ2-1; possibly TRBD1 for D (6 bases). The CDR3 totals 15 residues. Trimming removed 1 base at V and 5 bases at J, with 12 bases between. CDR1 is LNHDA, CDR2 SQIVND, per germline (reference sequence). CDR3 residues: CASSIARDTNNEQFF. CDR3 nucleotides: TGTGCCAGTAGTATAGCACGGGACACTAACAATGAGCAGTTCTTC. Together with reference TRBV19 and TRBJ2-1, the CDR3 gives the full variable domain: DGGITQSPKYLFRKEGQNVTLSCEQNLNHDAMYWYRQDPGQGLRLIYYSQIVNDFQKGDIAEGYSVSREKKESFPLTVTSAQKNPTAFYLCASSIARDTNNEQFFGPGTRLTVL.

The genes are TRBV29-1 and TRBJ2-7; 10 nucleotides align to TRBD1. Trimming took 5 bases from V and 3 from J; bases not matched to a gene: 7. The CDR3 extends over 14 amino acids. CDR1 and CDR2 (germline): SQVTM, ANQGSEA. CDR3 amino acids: CSVSAGTGDYEQYF. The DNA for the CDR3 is TGCAGCGTTTCGGCCGGGACAGGGGACTACGAGCAGTACTTC.

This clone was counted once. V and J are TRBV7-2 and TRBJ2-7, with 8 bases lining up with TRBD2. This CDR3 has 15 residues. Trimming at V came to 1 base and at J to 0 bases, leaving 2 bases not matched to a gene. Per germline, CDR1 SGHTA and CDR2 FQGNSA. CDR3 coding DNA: TGTGCCAGCAGCTTAGTGGGGACTAGCTCCTACGAGCAGTACTTC. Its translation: CASSLVGTSSYEQYF.

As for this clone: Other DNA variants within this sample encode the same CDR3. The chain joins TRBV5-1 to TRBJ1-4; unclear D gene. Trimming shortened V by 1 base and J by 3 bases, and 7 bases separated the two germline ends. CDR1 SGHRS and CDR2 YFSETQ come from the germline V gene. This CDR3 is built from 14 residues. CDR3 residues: CASSLSGSNEKLFF. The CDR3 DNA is TGCGCCAGCAGCTTGTCGGGGTCTAATGAAAAACTGTTTTTT. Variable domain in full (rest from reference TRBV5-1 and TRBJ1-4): KAGVTQTPRYLIKTRGQQVTLSCSPISGHRSVSWYQQTPGQGLQFLFEYFSETQRNKGNFPGRFSGRQFSNSRSEMNVSTLELGDSALYLCASSLSGSNEKLFFGSGTQLSVL.

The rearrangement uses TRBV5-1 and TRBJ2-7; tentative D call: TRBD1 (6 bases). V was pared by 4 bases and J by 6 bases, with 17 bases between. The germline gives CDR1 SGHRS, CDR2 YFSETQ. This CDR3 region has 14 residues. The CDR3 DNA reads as TGCGCCAGCAGCGGATCAACAGGGATTGGCGAGCAGTACTTC. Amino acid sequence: CASSGSTGIGEQYF.

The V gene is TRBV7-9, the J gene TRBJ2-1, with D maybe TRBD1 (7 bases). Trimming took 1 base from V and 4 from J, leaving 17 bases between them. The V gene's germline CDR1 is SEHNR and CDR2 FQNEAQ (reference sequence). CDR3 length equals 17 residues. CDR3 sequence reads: CASSLDSGGRKYNEQFF. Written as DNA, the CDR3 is TGTGCCAGCAGCTTAGATTCAGGGGGGCGAAAATACAATGAGCAGTTCTTC.

For the CDR3, the DNA is TGTGCCAGCAGCTCGACAGGGGAGGCTTACACAGATACGCAGTATTTT. Translated, it gives CASSSTGEAYTDTQYF. This chain uses TRBV7-9 with TRBJ2-3, with TRBD1 matching 8 bases. The germline CDR1 and CDR2 sequences are SEHNR and FQNEAQ (reference sequence). Unmatched junction bases numbered 8, after V lost 4 bases and J lost 2 bases. The CDR3 is made up of 16 amino acids.

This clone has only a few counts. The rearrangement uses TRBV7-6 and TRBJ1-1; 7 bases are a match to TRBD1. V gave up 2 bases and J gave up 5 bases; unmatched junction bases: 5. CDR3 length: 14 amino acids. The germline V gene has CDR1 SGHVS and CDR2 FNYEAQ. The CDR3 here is CASSLQGVGTEAFF. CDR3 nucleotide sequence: TGTGCCAGCAGCTTACAGGGGGTAGGAACTGAAGCTTTCTTT.

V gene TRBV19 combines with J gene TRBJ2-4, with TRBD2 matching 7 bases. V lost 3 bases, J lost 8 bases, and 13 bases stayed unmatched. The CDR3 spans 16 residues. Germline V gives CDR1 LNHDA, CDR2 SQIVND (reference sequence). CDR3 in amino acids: CASSMRSGLEIDIQYF. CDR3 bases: TGTGCCAGTAGTATGCGGTCAGGACTAGAGATCGACATTCAGTACTTC.

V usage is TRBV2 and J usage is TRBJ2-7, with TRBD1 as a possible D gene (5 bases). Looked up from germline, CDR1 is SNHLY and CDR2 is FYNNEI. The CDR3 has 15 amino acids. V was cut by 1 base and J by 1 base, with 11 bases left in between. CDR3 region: CASSEVGSGSYEQYF. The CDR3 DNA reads TGTGCCAGCAGTGAAGTGGGTTCAGGGTCCTACGAGCAGTACTTC.

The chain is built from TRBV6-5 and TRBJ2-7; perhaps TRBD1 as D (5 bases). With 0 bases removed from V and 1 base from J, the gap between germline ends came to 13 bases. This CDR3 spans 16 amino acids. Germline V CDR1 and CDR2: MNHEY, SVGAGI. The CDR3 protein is CASSYSNPGLSYEQYF. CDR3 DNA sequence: TGTGCCAGCAGTTACTCGAACCCAGGGTTATCCTACGAGCAGTACTTC.

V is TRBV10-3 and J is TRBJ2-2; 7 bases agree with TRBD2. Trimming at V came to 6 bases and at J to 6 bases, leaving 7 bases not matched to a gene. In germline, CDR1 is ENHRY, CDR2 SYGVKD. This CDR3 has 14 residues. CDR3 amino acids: CAIRGLGESGELFF. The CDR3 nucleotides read TGTGCCATCAGAGGACTAGGGGAGTCCGGGGAGCTGTTTTTT.

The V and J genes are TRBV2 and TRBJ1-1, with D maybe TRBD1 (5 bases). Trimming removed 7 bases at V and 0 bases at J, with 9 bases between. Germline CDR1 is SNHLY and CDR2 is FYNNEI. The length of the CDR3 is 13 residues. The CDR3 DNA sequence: TGTGCCAGCATGGGGGGGGTGAACACTGAAGCTTTCTTT. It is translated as CASMGGVNTEAFF. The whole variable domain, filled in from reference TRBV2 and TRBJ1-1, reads EPEVTQTPSHQVTQMGQEVILRCVPISNHLYFYWYRQILGQKVEFLVSFYNNEISEKSEIFDDQFSVERPDGSNFTLKIRSTKLEDSAMYFCASMGGVNTEAFFGQGTRLTVV.